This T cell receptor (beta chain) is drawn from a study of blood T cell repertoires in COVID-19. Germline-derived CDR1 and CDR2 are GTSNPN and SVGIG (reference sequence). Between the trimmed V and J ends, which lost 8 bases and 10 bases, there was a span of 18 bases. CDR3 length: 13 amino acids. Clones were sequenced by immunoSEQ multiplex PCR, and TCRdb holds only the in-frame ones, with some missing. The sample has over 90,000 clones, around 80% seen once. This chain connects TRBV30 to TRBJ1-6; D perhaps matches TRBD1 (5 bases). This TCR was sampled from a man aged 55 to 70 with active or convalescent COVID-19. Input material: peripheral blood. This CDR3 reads CALSGQGRSPLHF. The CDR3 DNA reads TGTGCCCTGTCAGGGCAGGGAAGATCACCCCTCCACTTT.